This TCR beta chain is from a study of cytomegalovirus exposure and HLA in healthy donors. Study-wide findings and caveats: The study reported that TCR beta sequences accurately predicted HLA-A and HLA-B alleles in most subjects.

This CDR3 is 13 amino acids long. Concerning this clone: Its antigen remains unidentified.

Vbeta (60) and Jbeta (13) primers were used in the PCR. TCRdb's copy holds only in-frame clones and misses some; the assay was immunoSEQ multiplex PCR. The repertoire holds approximately 240,000 clones, with around 80% as singletons. This sequence joins TRBV21-1 and TRBJ2-2; TRBD2, the D gene given by the table, was not confirmed from the DNA. TRBV21-1 is given as a pseudogene. The TCR sequence derives from a woman aged 35 to 49 in good health and CMV-seronegative. Sequencing was done on a sample of PBMCs. CDR3 nucleotides: TGTGCCAGCAGCAAACACTACACCGGGGAGCTGTTTTTT. It yields the protein CASSKHYTGELFF.